The present entry profiles one T cell receptor beta chain with its context. The data belong to a study of blood T cell repertoires in COVID-19. The length of the CDR3 is 15 residues. Germline lookup yields CDR1 SGHRS and CDR2 YFSETQ. Germline trimming cut 4 bases from V and 7 bases from J; bases unmatched to any gene: 5. TCRdb keeps only in-frame clones here, not all; method: immunoSEQ multiplex PCR. Among 220,000 or so clones listed, roughly four fifths were seen once. V gene TRBV5-1 combines with J gene TRBJ1-6, with 10 bases that match TRBD1. The clonotype was recovered from a middle-aged woman with acute COVID-19. The material sequenced was PBMCs or T cells enriched from blood (not recorded which). The CDR3, as DNA: TGCGCCAGCAGCGGACGACAGGGGGCCAATTCACCCCTCCACTTT. Amino acids: CASSGRQGANSPLHF.